This is a list of T cell receptor beta chains from one sample in a study of molecular identifiers for immune sequencing clone quantification. TCRdb re-analysed the PCR reads in MiXCR, keeping a single row per CDR3 protein. The sample lists approximately 550,000 distinct CDR3 sequences, about 20% occurring once. The sequenced material came from naive CD8+ T cells from blood, with Jurkat cell RNA spiked in. These receptors came from a human donor in good health. Some libraries in this study had Jurkat cell RNA spiked in. The CDR3 runs from the conserved cysteine through the conserved F or W. Fields, in order: V gene, J gene, CDR3 protein.

V: TRBV4-3; J: TRBJ2-4; CDR3: CASSQDGLAKNIQYF
V: TRBV9; J: TRBJ1-5; CDR3: CASSPQGRGNRPQHF
V: TRBV4-3; J: TRBJ2-5; CDR3: CASSRSMNPQETQYF
V: TRBV13; J: TRBJ1-5; CDR3: CASSSSLDSSNQPQHF
V: TRBV6-1; J: TRBJ1-1; CDR3: CASKGEAFF
V: TRBV30; J: TRBJ2-1; CDR3: CAWSVLGNDEQFF
V: TRBV30; J: TRBJ1-2; CDR3: CAWLGPGHEFYGYTF
V: TRBV29-1; J: TRBJ2-1; CDR3: CSVVRYEQFF
V: TRBV12-3/TRBV12-4; J: TRBJ1-2; CDR3: CASSSLALDRHIANYGYTF
V: TRBV9; J: TRBJ1-3; CDR3: CASSVGLGQGIRNTIYF
V: TRBV2; J: TRBJ2-1; CDR3: CASSLAASLYNEQFF
V: TRBV23-1; J: TRBJ2-3; CDR3: CASSQRPSTDTQYF
V: TRBV28; J: TRBJ2-1; CDR3: CASSIGQGPYNEQFF
V: TRBV20-1; J: TRBJ1-1; CDR3: CSAMWTPNTEAFF
V: TRBV29-1; J: TRBJ1-2; CDR3: CSVEPKGANYGYTF
V: TRBV30; J: TRBJ2-3; CDR3: CASQGRGGSTDTQYF
V: TRBV9; J: TRBJ1-4; CDR3: CASSVGGSATNEKLFF
V: TRBV6-5; J: TRBJ2-5; CDR3: CASSYGGTSGETQYF
V: TRBV15; J: TRBJ2-3; CDR3: CATSSTRVPTDTQYF
V: TRBV19; J: TRBJ2-1; CDR3: CASSIGTRALRFEQFF
V: TRBV5-1; J: TRBJ2-7; CDR3: CASSPGTSSLYEQYF
V: TRBV7-9; J: TRBJ2-5; CDR3: CASSLALGGLQQETQYF
V: TRBV5-1; J: TRBJ1-1; CDR3: CASSWGQGAVRDTEAFF
V: TRBV6-2/TRBV6-3; J: TRBJ2-1; CDR3: CASIEAGPHCNEQFF
V: TRBV7-9; J: TRBJ2-5; CDR3: CASSLGSQTQYF
V: TRBV5-1; J: TRBJ2-5; CDR3: CASSLGGRGTKETQYF
V: TRBV19; J: TRBJ2-1; CDR3: CASSIGYFGLAGGLGEQFF
V: TRBV4-3; J: TRBJ2-4; CDR3: CASSQDRIAVKNIQYF
V: TRBV7-9; J: TRBJ2-3; CDR3: CASSSGTSPTDTQYF
V: TRBV29-1; J: TRBJ2-2; CDR3: CSVEGGTADGELFF
V: TRBV29-1; J: TRBJ1-6; CDR3: CSEGASYNSPLHF
V: TRBV2; J: TRBJ1-1; CDR3: CASSKNRGRGRFTEAFF
V: TRBV14; J: TRBJ1-4; CDR3: CASSQTGQGREKLFF